Listed here is a single T cell receptor (beta chain). Libraries were prepared by immunoSEQ multiplex PCR; TCRdb keeps only in-frame clonotypes and omits some of them. The sample shows around 95,000 clones, about 94% of them seen only once. These data originate in a study of technical replicates of blood from several donors. Per the germline V gene, CDR1 is MNHEY and CDR2 is SMNVEV (reference sequence). This CDR3 has 16 amino acids. Trimming shortened V by 1 base and J by 1 base, and 12 bases separated the two germline ends. This receptor was obtained from a human donor in good health. The sample comprised T cells isolated from PBMCs. The chain links TRBV27 to TRBJ2-3, with a weak D call TRBD2 (7 bases). The CDR3 protein is CASSLLWGGRTDTQYF. The CDR3 DNA reads as TGTGCCAGCAGTTTATTGTGGGGGGGCCGCACAGATACGCAGTATTTT.